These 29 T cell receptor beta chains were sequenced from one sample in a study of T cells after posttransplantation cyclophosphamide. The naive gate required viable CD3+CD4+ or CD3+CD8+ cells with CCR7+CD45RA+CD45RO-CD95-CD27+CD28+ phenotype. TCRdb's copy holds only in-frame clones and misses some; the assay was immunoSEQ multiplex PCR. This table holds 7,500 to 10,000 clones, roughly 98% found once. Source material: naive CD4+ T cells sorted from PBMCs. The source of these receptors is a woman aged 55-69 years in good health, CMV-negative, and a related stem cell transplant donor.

CDR3 DNA: TGCGCCAGCAGCTGGGGACTAGCGGGAGGGCCTAGCAACGAGCAGTACTTC. Translation: CASSWGLAGGPSNEQYF. The chain is built from TRBV5-1 and TRBJ2-7; 16 bases are a match to TRBD2. CDR1 SGHRS and CDR2 YFSETQ come from the germline V gene. Trimming took 3 bases from V and 5 from J; bases not matched to a gene: 8. The CDR3 runs 17 residues.

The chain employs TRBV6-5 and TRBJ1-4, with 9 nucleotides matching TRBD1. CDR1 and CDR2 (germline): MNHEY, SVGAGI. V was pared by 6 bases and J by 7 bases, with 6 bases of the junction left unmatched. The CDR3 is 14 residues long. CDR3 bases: TGTGCCAGCAGGGGGGACAGGGTGGGTGAAAAACTGTTTTTT. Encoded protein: CASRGDRVGEKLFF.

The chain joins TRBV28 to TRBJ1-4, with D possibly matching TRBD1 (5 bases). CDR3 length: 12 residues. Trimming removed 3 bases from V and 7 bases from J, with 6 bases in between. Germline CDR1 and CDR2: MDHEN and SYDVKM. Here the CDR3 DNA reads TGTGCCAGCAGTTTCAGGGTTGAAAAACTGTTTTTT. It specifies CASSFRVEKLFF.

The CDR3 here is CAAALAGGHNEQFF. The CDR3, as DNA: TGTGCCGCGGCGCTAGCGGGAGGGCACAATGAGCAGTTCTTC. The J gene is TRBJ2-1, the V gene TRBV7-2; 12 positions match TRBD2. The V and J ends lost 11 bases and 5 bases, in that order; junction bases with no gene match: 7. This CDR3 region has 14 residues. The germline V gene has CDR1 SGHTA and CDR2 FQGNSA.

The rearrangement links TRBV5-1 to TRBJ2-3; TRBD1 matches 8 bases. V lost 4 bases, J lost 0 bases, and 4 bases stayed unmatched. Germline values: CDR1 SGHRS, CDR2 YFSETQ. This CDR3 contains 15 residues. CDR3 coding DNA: TGCGCCAGCAGCCCGGGACAGGCTAGCACAGATACGCAGTATTTT. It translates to CASSPGQASTDTQYF.

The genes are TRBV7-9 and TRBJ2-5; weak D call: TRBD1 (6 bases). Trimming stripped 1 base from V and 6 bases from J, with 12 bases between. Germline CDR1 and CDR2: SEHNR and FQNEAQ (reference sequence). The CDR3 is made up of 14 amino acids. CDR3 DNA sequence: TGTGCCAGCAGCTTAGACAGGGTCGTAAAGACCCAGTACTTC. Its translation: CASSLDRVVKTQYF.

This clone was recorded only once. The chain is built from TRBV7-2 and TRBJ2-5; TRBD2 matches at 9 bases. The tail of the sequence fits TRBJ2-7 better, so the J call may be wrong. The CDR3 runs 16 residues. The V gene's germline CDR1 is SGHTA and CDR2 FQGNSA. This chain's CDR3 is CASSLAPSGMKDEQYF. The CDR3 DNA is TGTGCCAGCAGCTTAGCCCCTAGCGGGATGAAAGACGAGCAGTACTTC.

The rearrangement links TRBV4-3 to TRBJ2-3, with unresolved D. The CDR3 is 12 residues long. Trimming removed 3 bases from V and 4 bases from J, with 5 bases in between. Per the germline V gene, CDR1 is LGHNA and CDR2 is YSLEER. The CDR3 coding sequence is TGCGCCAGCAGCCACGGTTCAGATACGCAGTATTTT. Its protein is CASSHGSDTQYF.

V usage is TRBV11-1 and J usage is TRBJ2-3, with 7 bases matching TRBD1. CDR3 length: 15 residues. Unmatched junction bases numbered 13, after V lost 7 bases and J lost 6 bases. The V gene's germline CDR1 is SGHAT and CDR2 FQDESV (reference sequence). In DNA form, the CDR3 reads TGTGCCAGCACCAGGGGGACGACGGGGCGCGATACGCAGTATTTT. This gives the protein CASTRGTTGRDTQYF. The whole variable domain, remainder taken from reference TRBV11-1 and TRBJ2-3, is EAEVAQSPRYKITEKSQAVAFWCDPISGHATLYWYRQILGQGPELLVQFQDESVVDDSQLPKDRFSAERLKGVDSTLKIQPAELGDSAMYLCASTRGTTGRDTQYFGPGTRLTVL.

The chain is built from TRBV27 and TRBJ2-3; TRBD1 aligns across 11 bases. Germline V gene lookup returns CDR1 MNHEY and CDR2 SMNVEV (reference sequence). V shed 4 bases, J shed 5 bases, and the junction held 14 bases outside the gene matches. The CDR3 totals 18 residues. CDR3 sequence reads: CASSSWRRPGQGEDTQYF. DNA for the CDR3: TGTGCCAGCAGTTCCTGGCGAAGACCGGGACAGGGGGAAGATACGCAGTATTTT.

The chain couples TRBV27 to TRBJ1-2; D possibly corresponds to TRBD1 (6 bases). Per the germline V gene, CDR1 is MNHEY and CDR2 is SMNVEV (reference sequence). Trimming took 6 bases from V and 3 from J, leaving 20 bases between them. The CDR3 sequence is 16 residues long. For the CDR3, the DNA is TGTGCCAGCAGCCTGGGGGGGGCCCTCCCCTACTATGGCTACACCTTC. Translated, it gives CASSLGGALPYYGYTF.

The CDR3 region has the DNA TGTGCCAGTACTCCGGGAGGGAATGGGGAGCAGTACTTC. Translating gives CASTPGGNGEQYF. The chain couples TRBV19 to TRBJ2-5, with 8 bases identical to TRBD2. Germline V CDR1 and CDR2: LNHDA, SQIVND (reference sequence). The trim removed 7 bases at V and 11 bases at J, leaving 12 bases unmatched. The CDR3 is 13 amino acids.

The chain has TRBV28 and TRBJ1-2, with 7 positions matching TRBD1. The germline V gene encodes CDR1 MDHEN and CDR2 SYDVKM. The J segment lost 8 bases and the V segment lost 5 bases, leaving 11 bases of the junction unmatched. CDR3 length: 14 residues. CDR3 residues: CASSIYDRVGGYTF. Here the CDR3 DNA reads TGTGCCAGCAGTATTTACGACAGGGTGGGGGGCTACACCTTC.

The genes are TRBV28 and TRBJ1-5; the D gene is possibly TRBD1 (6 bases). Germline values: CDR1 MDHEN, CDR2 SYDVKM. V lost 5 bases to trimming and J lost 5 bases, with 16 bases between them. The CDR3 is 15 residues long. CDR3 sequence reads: CASSLGGWEHQPQHF. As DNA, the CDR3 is TGTGCCAGCAGTCTAGGGGGTTGGGAACATCAGCCCCAGCATTTT. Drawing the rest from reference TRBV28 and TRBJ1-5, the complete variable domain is DVKVTQSSRYLVKRTGEKVFLECVQDMDHENMFWYRQDPGLGLRLIYFSYDVKMKEKGDIPEGYSVSREKKERFSLILESASTNQTSMYLCASSLGGWEHQPQHFGDGTRLSIL.

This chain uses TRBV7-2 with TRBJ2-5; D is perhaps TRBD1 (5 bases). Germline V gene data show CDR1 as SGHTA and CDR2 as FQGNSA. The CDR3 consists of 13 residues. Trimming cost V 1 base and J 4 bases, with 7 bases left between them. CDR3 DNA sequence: TGTGCCAGCAGCTTAGGGGGCACAGAGACCCAGTACTTC. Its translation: CASSLGGTETQYF. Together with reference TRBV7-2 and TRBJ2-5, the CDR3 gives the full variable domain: GAGVSQSPSNKVTEKGKDVELRCDPISGHTALYWYRQSLGQGLEFLIYFQGNSAPDKSGLPSDRFSAERTGGSVSTLTIQRTQQEDSAVYLCASSLGGTETQYFGPGTRLLVL.

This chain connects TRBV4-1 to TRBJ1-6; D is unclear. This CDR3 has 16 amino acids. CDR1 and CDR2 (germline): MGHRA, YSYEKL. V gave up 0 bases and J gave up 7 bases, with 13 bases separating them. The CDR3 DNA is TGCGCCAGCAGCCAAGAGGGTGGGCACCAGAATTCACCCCTCCACTTT. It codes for CASSQEGGHQNSPLHF.

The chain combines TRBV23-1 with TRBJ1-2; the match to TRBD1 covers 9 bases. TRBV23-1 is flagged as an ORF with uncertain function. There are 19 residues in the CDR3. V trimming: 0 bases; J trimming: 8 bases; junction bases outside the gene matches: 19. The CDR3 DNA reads TGCGCCAGCAGTCAATCGTGCGGTTATAGGGACAGGGTGGACGAAGGCTACACCTTC. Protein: CASSQSCGYRDRVDEGYTF.

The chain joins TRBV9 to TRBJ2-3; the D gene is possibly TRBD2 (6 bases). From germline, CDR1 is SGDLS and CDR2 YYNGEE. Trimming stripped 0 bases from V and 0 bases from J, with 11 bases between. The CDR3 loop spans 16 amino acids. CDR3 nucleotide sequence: TGTGCCAGCAGCGTAGTCGCGGGACCCAGCACAGATACGCAGTATTTT. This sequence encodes CASSVVAGPSTDTQYF.

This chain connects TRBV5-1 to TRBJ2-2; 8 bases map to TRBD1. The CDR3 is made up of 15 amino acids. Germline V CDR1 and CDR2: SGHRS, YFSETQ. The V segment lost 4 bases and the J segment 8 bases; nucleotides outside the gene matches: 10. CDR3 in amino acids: CASSPGQGINGELFF. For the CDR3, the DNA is TGCGCCAGCAGCCCAGGACAGGGAATAAATGGGGAGCTGTTTTTT.

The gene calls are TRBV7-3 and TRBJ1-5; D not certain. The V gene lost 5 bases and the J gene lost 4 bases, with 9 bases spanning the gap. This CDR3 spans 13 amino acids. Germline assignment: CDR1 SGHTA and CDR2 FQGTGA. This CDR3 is CASSRGLNQPQHF. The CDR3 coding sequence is TGTGCCAGCAGCCGCGGATTGAATCAGCCCCAGCATTTT.

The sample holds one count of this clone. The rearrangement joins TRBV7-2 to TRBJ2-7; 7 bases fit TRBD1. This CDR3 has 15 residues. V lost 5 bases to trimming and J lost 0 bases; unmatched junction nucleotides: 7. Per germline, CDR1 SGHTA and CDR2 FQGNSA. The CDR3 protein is CASSPNRGSSYEQYF. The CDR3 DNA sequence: TGTGCCAGCAGCCCTAACAGGGGAAGCTCCTACGAGCAGTACTTC.

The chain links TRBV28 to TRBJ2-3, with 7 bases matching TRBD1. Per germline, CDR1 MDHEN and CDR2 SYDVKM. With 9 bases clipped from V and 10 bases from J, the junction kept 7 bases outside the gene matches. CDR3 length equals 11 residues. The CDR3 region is CASQGGVAQYF. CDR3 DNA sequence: TGTGCCAGTCAAGGGGGCGTTGCGCAGTATTTT.

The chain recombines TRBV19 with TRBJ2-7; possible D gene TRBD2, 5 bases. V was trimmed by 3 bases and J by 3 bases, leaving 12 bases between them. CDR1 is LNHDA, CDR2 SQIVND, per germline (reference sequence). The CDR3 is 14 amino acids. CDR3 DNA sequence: TGTGCCAGTAGTATCACTAGGGCTAACTACGAGCAGTACTTC. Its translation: CASSITRANYEQYF.

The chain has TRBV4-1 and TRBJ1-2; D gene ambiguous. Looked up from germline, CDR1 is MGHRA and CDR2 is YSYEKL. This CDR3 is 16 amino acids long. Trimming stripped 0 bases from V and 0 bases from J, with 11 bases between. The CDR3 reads CASSQEQTRANYGYTF. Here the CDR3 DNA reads TGCGCCAGCAGCCAAGAACAGACTAGAGCTAACTATGGCTACACCTTC.

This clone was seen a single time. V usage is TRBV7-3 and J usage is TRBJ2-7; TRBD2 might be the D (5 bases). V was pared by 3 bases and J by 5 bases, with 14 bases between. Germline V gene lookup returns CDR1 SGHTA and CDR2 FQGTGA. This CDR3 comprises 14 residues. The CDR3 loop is CASSLAGQLNEQYF. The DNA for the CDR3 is TGTGCCAGCAGCTTGGCGGGTCAACTCAACGAGCAGTACTTC.

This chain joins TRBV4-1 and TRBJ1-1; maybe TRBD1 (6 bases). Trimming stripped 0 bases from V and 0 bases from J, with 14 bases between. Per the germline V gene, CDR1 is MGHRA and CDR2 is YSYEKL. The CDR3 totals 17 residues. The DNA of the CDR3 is TGCGCCAGCAGCCAAGAGTCGCGGGGGGGCTTGAACACTGAAGCTTTCTTT. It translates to CASSQESRGGLNTEAFF.

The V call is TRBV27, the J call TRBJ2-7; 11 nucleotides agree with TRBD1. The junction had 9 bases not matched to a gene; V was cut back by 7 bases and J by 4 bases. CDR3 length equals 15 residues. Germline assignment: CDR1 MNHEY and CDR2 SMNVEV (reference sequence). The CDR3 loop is CASKTLGTGGYEQYF. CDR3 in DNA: TGTGCCAGCAAAACCTTGGGGACAGGGGGTTACGAGCAGTACTTC.

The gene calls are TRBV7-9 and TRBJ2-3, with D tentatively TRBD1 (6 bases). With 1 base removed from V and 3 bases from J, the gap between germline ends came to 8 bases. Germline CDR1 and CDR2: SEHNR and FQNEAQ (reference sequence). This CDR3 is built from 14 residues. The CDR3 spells CASSLDRATDTQYF. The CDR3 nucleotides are TGTGCCAGCAGCTTAGACAGGGCAACAGATACGCAGTATTTT.

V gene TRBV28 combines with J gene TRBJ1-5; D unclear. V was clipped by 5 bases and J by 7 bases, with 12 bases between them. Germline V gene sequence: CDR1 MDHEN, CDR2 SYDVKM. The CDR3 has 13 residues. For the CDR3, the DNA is TGTGCCAGCAGTACGGGCGGGGAGCAGCCCCAGCATTTT. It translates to CASSTGGEQPQHF.